These T cell receptor beta chains were read from a single sample in a study of blood T cell repertoires in COVID-19. Data came from immunoSEQ multiplex PCR; TCRdb stores just in-frame clones and leaves some out. This sample has around 130,000 clones, with about 89% found just once. Sequenced input: peripheral blood. These receptors all come from a man in his fifties with active or convalescent COVID-19. The CDR3 runs from the conserved cysteine through the conserved F or W. The order of the fields is CDR3 protein, J gene, D gene, CDR3 length, V gene. The D gene is left open where the match is weak.

CASMDRGGEETQYF TRBJ2-5 TRBD1 14 TRBV19
CASSLGQGNGYTF TRBJ1-2 - 13 TRBV5-1
CAISEGQGNEKLFF TRBJ1-4 TRBD1 14 TRBV10-3
CASSERLLNSPLHF TRBJ1-6 - 14 TRBV6-1
CAWSAGTGGYEQYF TRBJ2-7 TRBD1 14 TRBV30
CASSKGLAGGTGELFF TRBJ2-2 TRBD2 16 TRBV5-1
CASSLGQGQGGYTF TRBJ1-2 - 14 TRBV7-2
CASSLQGQRRFYNSPLHF TRBJ1-6 - 18 TRBV5-5
CASSVAPLGQGATYGYTF TRBJ1-2 TRBD1 18 TRBV9
CAISGDRGGETQYF TRBJ2-5 TRBD1 14 TRBV10-3
CASSPVGNTIYF TRBJ1-3 - 12 TRBV4-1
CAWSVQINSPLHF TRBJ1-6 - 13 TRBV30
CASSVGLAGGNEQFF TRBJ2-1 TRBD2 15 TRBV9
CASSKLGNLQETQYF TRBJ2-5 - 15 TRBV19
CASSARTGASEKLFF TRBJ1-4 TRBD1 15 TRBV19
CASSRDRDVYEKLFF TRBJ1-4 TRBD1 15 TRBV2
CASSPSGTGADEQYF TRBJ2-7 TRBD1 15 TRBV4-3
CASSLAGSSGYEQYF TRBJ2-7 - 15 TRBV7-9
CASSEARRDSPLHF TRBJ1-6 - 14 TRBV2
CASSTGTGVGNTIYF TRBJ1-3 TRBD1 15 TRBV6-5
CSVELGPGQVTGELFF TRBJ2-2 TRBD1 16 TRBV29-1
CASSSVGGLGTF TRBJ1-2 TRBD1 12 TRBV12-3/TRBV12-4
CASRAGQTNTGELFF TRBJ2-2 - 15 TRBV6-6
CASSFSALLAGSGELFF TRBJ2-2 TRBD2 17 TRBV2
CASSQVGQGYEQYF TRBJ2-7 TRBD1 14 TRBV3-1/TRBV3-2
CASSPGGRAGLLTYEQYF TRBJ2-7 - 18 TRBV7-4
CASSPRTSGLVDTQYF TRBJ2-3 TRBD2 16 TRBV10-2
CATSDGSGGSYNEQFF TRBJ2-1 TRBD2 16 TRBV24-1
CASSLTGTSGIYEQYF TRBJ2-7 TRBD2 16 TRBV27
CSAKQGYGYTF TRBJ1-2 - 11 TRBV20-1
CASSRTGGHYEQYF TRBJ2-7 TRBD1 14 TRBV14
CASSYQNSYEQYF TRBJ2-7 - 13 TRBV6-5
CASSKTGMGNQPQHF TRBJ1-5 - 15 TRBV6-5
CASSAEDRGDWTEAFF TRBJ1-1 TRBD1 16 TRBV19
CASSPGQGLLSQETQYF TRBJ2-5 TRBD1 17 TRBV6-6
CASSGSGTNTGELFF TRBJ2-2 TRBD2 15 TRBV7-6
CASSSISGSSYNEQFF TRBJ2-1 - 16 TRBV5-1
CSASGSSGIADTQYF TRBJ2-3 TRBD2 15 TRBV20-1
CASSLGGVGQVNTEAFF TRBJ1-1 TRBD1 17 TRBV19
CASILGGSYNSPLHF TRBJ1-6 - 15 TRBV2
CASSIGTSGRADTQYF TRBJ2-3 TRBD2 16 TRBV9